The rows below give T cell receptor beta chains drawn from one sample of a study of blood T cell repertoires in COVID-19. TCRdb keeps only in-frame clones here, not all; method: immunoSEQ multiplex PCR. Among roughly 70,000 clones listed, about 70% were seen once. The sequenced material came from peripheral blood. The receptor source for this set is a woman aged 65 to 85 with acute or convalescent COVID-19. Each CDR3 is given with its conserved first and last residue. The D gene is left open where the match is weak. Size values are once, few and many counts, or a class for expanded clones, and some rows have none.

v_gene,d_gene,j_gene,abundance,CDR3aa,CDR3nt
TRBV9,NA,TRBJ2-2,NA,CASSVGQGTGELFF,TGTGCCAGCAGCGTCGGTCAGGGCACCGGGGAGCTGTTTTTT
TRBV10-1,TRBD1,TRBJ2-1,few,CASSGTGEKGYNEQFF,TGCGCCAGCAGTGGTACAGGGGAAAAGGGCTACAATGAGCAGTTCTTC
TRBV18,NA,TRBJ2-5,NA,CASSPNPPGRGEETQYF,TGTGCCAGCTCACCGAACCCCCCCGGGAGAGGCGAAGAGACCCAGTACTTC
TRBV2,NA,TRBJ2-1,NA,CASLAESSSYNEQFF,TGTGCCAGCCTGGCGGAGTCGAGCTCCTACAATGAGCAGTTCTTC
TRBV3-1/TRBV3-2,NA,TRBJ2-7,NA,CASSQEYGGGYEQYF,TGTGCCAGCAGCCAAGAGTACGGGGGTGGCTACGAGCAGTACTTC
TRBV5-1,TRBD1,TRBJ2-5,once,CASSTGTGLQETQYF,TGCGCCAGCAGCACCGGGACAGGGCTGCAAGAGACCCAGTACTTC
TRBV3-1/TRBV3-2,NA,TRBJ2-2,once,CASSQDNGELFF,TGTGCCAGCAGCCAAGATAACGGGGAGCTGTTTTTT
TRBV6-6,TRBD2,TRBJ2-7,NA,CASTLGSGREKGEQYF,TGTGCCAGCACTCTGGGTAGCGGGAGAGAGAAGGGAGAGCAGTACTTC
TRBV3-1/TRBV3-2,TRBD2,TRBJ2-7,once,CASSFTSGSNEQYF,TGTGCCAGCAGCTTTACTAGCGGGAGTAACGAGCAGTACTTC
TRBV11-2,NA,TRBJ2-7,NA,CASSLNNPRGGSPGEQYF,TGTGCCAGCAGCTTAAACAACCCGCGAGGGGGATCCCCTGGCGAGCAGTACTTC
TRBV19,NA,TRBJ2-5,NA,CASSIGGATLGETQYF,TGTGCCAGTAGTATAGGGGGAGCTACACTGGGAGAGACCCAGTACTTC
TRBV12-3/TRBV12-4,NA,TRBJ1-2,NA,CASSFRRYGYTF,TGTGCCAGCAGTTTCCGTCGCTATGGCTACACCTTC
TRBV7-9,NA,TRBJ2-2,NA,CASRRDGDTGELFF,TGTGCCAGCAGGCGGGACGGGGACACCGGGGAGCTGTTTTTT
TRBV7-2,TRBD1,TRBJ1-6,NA,CASSFFRQGVGHSPLHF,TGTGCCAGCAGCTTTTTTCGACAGGGGGTCGGTCATTCACCCCTCCACTTT
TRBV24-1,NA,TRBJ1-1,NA,CATSAPGQLEAFF,TGTGCCACCAGTGCCCCAGGACAGCTTGAAGCTTTCTTT
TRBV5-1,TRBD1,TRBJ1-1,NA,CASSSDRGGGTEAFF,TGCGCCAGCAGTTCGGACAGGGGGGGTGGTACTGAAGCTTTCTTT
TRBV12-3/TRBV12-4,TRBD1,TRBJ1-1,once,CASSPVRQGEAFF,TGTGCCAGCAGTCCTGTACGACAGGGTGAAGCTTTCTTT
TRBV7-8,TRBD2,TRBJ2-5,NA,CASSSREGGETQYF,TGTGCCAGCAGCTCCCGGGAGGGAGGGGAGACCCAGTACTTC
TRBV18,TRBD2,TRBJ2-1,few,CASSPWTSATYNEQFF,TGTGCCAGCTCCCCGTGGACTAGCGCAACGTACAATGAGCAGTTCTTC
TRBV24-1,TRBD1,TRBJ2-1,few,CATSDGGQGPYNEQFF,TGTGCCACCAGTGATGGGGGACAGGGACCTTACAATGAGCAGTTCTTC
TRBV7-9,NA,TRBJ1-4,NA,CASSPGGYKGSNEKLFF,TGTGCCAGCAGCCCGGGGGGATACAAGGGGAGTAATGAAAAACTGTTTTTT
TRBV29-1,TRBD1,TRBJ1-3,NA,CSVEEWGQGFSGNTIYF,TGCAGCGTTGAAGAGTGGGGACAGGGCTTCTCTGGAAACACCATATATTTT
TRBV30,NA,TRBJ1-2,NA,CAWSEQTNYGYTF,TGTGCCTGGAGTGAACAGACTAACTATGGCTACACCTTC
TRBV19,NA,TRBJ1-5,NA,CASRGGFSNQPQHF,TGTGCCAGTCGGGGGGGTTTCAGCAATCAGCCCCAGCATTTT
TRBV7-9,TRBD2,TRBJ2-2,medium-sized,CASSFRGGGTGELFF,TGTGCCAGCAGCTTCCGGGGGGGAGGCACCGGGGAGCTGTTTTTT
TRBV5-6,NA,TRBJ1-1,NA,CASNREGRSNTEAFF,TGTGCCAGCAACCGGGAGGGGAGGTCGAACACTGAAGCTTTCTTT
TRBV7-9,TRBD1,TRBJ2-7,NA,CASSGGQGAYEQYF,TGTGCCAGCAGCGGGGGACAGGGGGCTTACGAGCAGTACTTC
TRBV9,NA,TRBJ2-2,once,CASSVVPGTNTGELFF,TGTGCCAGCAGCGTAGTTCCGGGGACAAACACCGGGGAGCTGTTTTTT
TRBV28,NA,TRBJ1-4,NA,CASSYSSGQGREKLFF,TGTGCCAGCAGTTACTCTAGCGGGCAGGGGCGGGAGAAACTGTTTTTT
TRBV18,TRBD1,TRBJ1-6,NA,CASSPWTGGDSPLHF,TGTGCCAGCTCACCCTGGACAGGGGGCGATTCACCCCTCCACTTT
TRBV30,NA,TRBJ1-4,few,CAWSPHQTYNEKLFF,TGTGCCTGGAGTCCCCACCAAACCTATAATGAAAAACTGTTTTTT
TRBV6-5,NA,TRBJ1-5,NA,CASSDSSNQPQHF,TGTGCCAGCAGCGACAGTAGCAATCAGCCCCAGCATTTT
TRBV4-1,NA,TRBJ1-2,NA,CASSPKGRGGGYTF,TGCGCCAGCAGCCCTAAAGGGCGGGGGGGCGGCTACACCTTC
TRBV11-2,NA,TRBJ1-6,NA,CASSLVRGSPLHF,TGTGCCAGCAGCTTAGTAAGGGGATCACCCCTCCACTTT
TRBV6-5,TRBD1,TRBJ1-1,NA,CASIQDRPRAFF,TGTGCCAGCATCCAGGACAGGCCACGCGCTTTCTTT
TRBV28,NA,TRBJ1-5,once,CASSLASGSGNQPQHF,TGTGCCAGCAGCCTGGCGTCGGGGTCAGGCAATCAGCCCCAGCATTTT
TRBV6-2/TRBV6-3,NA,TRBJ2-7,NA,CASSQTTPRGAGQYF,TGTGCCAGCAGTCAAACAACCCCCCGGGGGGCCGGGCAGTACTTC
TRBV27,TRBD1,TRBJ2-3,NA,CASTWGTGGTDTQYF,TGTGCCAGCACCTGGGGGACAGGGGGCACAGATACGCAGTATTTT
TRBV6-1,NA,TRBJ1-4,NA,CASSEGGRAGSEKLFF,TGTGCCAGCAGTGAAGGGGGTCGTGCAGGGTCTGAAAAACTGTTTTTT
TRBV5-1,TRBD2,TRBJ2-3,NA,CASSLTPSGGRDTQYF,TGCGCCAGCAGCTTGACGCCTAGCGGGGGGCGGGATACGCAGTATTTT
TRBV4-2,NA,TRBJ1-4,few,CASRGGARNEKLFF,TGTGCCAGCCGGGGGGGGGCGCGGAATGAAAAACTGTTTTTT
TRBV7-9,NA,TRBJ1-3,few,CASSPRGGNTIYF,TGTGCCAGCAGCCCCAGGGGAGGAAACACCATATATTTT
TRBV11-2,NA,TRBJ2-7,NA,CASSLDRAGHEQYF,TGTGCCAGCAGCTTAGATAGGGCAGGGCACGAGCAGTACTTC
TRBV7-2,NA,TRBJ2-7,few,CASSLSPASSYEQYF,TGTGCCAGCAGCTTATCCCCTGCGAGCTCCTACGAGCAGTACTTC
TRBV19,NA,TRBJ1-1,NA,CATERGEGHMNTEAFF,TGTGCCACCGAAAGGGGGGAGGGACATATGAACACTGAAGCTTTCTTT
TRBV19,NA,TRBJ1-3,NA,CASSIGATRSGNTIYF,TGTGCCAGTAGTATAGGTGCGACAAGATCTGGAAACACCATATATTTT
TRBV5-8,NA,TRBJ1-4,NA,CVSSLWGPRNEKLFF,TGTGTCAGCAGCTTGTGGGGCCCTAGGAATGAAAAACTGTTTTTT
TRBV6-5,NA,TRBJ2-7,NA,CASTSKVTYEQYF,TGTGCCAGCACTAGCAAGGTAACCTACGAGCAGTACTTC
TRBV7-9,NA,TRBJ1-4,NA,CASSLRQVSDEKLFF,TGTGCCAGCAGCTTAAGACAGGTCTCGGATGAAAAACTGTTTTTT
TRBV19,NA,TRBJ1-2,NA,CASRALTGFYGYTF,TGTGCCAGTCGGGCCCTCACAGGCTTTTATGGCTACACCTTC
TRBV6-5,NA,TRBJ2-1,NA,CATAPSLYNEQFF,TGTGCCACCGCTCCCAGTCTGTACAATGAGCAGTTCTTC
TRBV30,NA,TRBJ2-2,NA,CAWSPQTGELFF,TGTGCCTGGAGCCCTCAGACCGGGGAGCTGTTTTTT
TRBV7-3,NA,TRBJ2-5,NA,CASSLVAASGDQYF,TGTGCCAGCAGCTTGGTAGCAGCGTCGGGTGACCAGTACTTC
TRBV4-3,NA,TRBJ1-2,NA,CASSLTTGMGGYGYTF,TGCGCCAGCAGCCTTACAACAGGGATGGGTGGCTATGGCTACACCTTC
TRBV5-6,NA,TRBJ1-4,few,CASSPLSGESPKKLFF,TGTGCCAGCAGCCCCCTCTCGGGGGAGAGCCCAAAAAAACTGTTTTTT
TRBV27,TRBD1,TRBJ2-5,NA,CASGVGTAQETQYF,TGTGCCAGCGGGGTTGGGACAGCCCAAGAGACCCAGTACTTC
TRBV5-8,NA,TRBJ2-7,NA,CASSVLLYEQYF,TGTGCCAGCAGCGTACTCCTTTACGAGCAGTACTTC